This TCR beta chain was identified in a study of T cells in tuberculosis. The germline V gene has CDR1 SGHNT and CDR2 YYREEE (reference sequence). The CDR3 sequence is 16 residues long. The V segment lost 4 bases and the J segment 9 bases; nucleotides outside the gene matches: 7. TCRdb keeps only in-frame clones here, not all; method: immunoSEQ multiplex PCR. This table holds tens of thousands of clones, 86% found once. This clone was observed a single time. Time point defined: new active TB diagnosis, blood taken before or within 7 days of starting treatment. The sequenced sample was PBMCs, obtained at tuberculosis diagnosis. The receptor was isolated from an adult with tuberculosis. The chain employs TRBV5-4 and TRBJ2-1, with 16 positions matching TRBD2. CDR3 sequence: CASSRGLAGGPSEQFF. The CDR3 DNA reads TGTGCCAGCAGCCGGGGACTAGCGGGGGGGCCTAGTGAGCAGTTCTTC.